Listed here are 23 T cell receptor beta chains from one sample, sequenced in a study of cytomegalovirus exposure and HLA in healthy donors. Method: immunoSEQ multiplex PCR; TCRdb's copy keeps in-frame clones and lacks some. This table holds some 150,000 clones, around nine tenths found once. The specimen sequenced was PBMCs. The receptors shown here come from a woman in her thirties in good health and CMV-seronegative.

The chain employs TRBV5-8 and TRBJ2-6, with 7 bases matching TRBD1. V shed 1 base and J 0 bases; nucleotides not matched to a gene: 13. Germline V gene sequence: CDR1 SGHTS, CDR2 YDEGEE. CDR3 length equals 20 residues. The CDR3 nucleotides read TGTGCCAGCAGCTTGAGGGGTCGGGACAGCCCAAGCTCTGGGGCCAACGTCCTGACTTTC. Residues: CASSLRGRDSPSSGANVLTF. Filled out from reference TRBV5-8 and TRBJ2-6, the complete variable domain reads EAGVTQSPTHLIKTRGQQATLRCSPISGHTSVYWYQQALGLGLQFLLWYDEGEERNRGNFPPRFSGRQFPNYSSELNVNALELEDSALYLCASSLRGRDSPSSGANVLTFGAGSRLTVL.

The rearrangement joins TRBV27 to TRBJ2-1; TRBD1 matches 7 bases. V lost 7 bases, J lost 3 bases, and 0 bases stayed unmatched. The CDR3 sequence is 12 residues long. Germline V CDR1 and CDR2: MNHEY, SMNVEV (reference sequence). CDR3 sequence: CASTGGYNEQFF. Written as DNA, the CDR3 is TGTGCCAGCACAGGGGGCTACAATGAGCAGTTCTTC.

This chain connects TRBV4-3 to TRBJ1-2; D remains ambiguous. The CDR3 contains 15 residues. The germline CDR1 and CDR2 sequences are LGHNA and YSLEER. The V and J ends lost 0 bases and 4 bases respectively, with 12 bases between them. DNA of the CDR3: TGCGCCAGCAGCCAAGATGGCGGGGTAGCCTATGGCTACACCTTC. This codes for CASSQDGGVAYGYTF.

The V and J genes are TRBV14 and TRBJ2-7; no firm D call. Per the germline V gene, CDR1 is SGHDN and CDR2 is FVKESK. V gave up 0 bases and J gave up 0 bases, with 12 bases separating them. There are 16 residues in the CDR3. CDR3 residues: CASSQEGKWVSYEQYF. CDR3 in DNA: TGTGCCAGCAGCCAAGAGGGCAAGTGGGTCTCCTACGAGCAGTACTTC.

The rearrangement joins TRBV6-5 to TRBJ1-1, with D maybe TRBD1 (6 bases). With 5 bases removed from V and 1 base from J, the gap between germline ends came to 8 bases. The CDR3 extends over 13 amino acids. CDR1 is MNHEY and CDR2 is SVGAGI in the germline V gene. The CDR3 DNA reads TGTGCCAGCAGTCAACAGGGGAACACTGAAGCTTTCTTT. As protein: CASSQQGNTEAFF.

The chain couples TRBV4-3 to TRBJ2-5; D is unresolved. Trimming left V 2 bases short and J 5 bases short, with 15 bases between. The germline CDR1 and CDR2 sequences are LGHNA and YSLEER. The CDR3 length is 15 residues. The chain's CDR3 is CASSQTTASPETQYF. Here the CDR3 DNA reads TGCGCCAGCAGCCAAACGACTGCCTCCCCGGAGACCCAGTACTTC.

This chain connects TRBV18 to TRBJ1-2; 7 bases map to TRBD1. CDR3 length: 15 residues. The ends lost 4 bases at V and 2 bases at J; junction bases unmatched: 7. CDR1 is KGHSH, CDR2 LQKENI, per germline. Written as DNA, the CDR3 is TGTGCCAGCTCACTAAAAAAGGGGGCCAACTATGGCTACACCTTC. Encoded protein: CASSLKKGANYGYTF.

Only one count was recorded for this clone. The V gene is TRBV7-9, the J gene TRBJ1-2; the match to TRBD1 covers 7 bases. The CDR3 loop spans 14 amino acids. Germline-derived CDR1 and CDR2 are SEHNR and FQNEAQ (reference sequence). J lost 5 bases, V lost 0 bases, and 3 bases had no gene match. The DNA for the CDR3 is TGTGCCAGCAGCTTAGCTACAGGGGAATATGGCTACACCTTC. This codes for CASSLATGEYGYTF.

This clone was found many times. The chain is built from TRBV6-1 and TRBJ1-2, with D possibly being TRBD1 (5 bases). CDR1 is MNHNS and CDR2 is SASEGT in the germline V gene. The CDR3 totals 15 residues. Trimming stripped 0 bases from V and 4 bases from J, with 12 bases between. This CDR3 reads CASSEAGGASYGYTF. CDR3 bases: TGTGCCAGCAGTGAAGCGGGAGGGGCCTCCTATGGCTACACCTTC.

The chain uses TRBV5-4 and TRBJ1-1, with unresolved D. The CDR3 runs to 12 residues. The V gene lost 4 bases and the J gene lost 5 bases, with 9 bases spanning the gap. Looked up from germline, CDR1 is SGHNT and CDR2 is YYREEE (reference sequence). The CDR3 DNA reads TGTGCCAGCAGCGATCTAGAAACTGAAGCTTTCTTT. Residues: CASSDLETEAFF.

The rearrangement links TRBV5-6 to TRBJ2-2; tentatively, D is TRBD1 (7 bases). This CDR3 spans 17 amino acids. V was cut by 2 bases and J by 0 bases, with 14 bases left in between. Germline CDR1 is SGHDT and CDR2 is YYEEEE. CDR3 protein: CASSFPRGTANTGELFF. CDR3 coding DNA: TGTGCCAGCAGCTTTCCTCGCGGGACAGCGAACACCGGGGAGCTGTTTTTT.

The CDR3 DNA is TGTGCCAGCAGTTTGACGGGACTCCAGGATGAGCAGTTCTTC. Encoded protein: CASSLTGLQDEQFF. The V and J genes are TRBV6-6 and TRBJ2-1, with D possibly matching TRBD2 (6 bases). The CDR3 has 14 residues. Deletions cut 4 bases from V and 8 bases from J, with 15 bases between. The germline gives CDR1 MNHNY, CDR2 SVGAGI (reference sequence).

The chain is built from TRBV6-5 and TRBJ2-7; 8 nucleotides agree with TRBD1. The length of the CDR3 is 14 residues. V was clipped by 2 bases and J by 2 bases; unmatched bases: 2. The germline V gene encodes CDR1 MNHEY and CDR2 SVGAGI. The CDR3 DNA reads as TGTGCCAGCAGTTACCGGGACAGGACCTACGAGCAGTACTTC. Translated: CASSYRDRTYEQYF.

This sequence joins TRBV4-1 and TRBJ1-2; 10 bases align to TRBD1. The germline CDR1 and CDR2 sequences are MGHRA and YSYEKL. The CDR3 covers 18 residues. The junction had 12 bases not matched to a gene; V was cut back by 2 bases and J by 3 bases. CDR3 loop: CASSQSGTGVELHYGYTF. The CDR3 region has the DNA TGCGCCAGCAGCCAATCCGGGACAGGGGTTGAACTTCACTATGGCTACACCTTC.

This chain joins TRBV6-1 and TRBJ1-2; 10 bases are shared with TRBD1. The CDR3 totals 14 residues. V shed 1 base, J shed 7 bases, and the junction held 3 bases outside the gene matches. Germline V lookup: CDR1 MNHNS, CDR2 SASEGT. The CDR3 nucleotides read TGTGCCAGCAGTGAAGGGACAGGGGGTTTTGGCTACACCTTC. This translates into CASSEGTGGFGYTF.

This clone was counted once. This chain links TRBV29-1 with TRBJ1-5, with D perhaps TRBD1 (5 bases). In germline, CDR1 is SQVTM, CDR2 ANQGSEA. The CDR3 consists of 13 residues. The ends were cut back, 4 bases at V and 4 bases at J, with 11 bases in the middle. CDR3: CSVVWGLNQPQHF. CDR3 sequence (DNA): TGCAGCGTTGTTTGGGGACTAAATCAGCCCCAGCATTTT.

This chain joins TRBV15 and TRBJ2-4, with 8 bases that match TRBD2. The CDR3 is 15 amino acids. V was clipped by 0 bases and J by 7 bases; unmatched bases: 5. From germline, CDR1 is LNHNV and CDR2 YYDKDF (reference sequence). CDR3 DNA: TGTGCCACCAGCAGAGATAGGGCTAGCGGGAACATTCAGTACTTC. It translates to CATSRDRASGNIQYF.

The CDR3 loop is CASSRDRGNSPLHF. The CDR3 DNA sequence: TGCGCCAGCAGCCGGGACAGGGGGAATTCACCCCTCCACTTT. The chain carries TRBV5-1 and TRBJ1-6; 11 bases are a match to TRBD1. V shed 4 bases and J 7 bases; nucleotides not matched to a gene: 1. Germline CDR1 and CDR2: SGHRS and YFSETQ. CDR3 length: 14 residues.

The CDR3 DNA sequence: TGCGCCAGCAGCTTGGGGTCTAGCGCCAGAGAAGAGACCCAGTACTTC. It translates to CASSLGSSAREETQYF. The genes are TRBV5-1 and TRBJ2-5; maybe TRBD2 (6 bases). Germline-derived CDR1 and CDR2 are SGHRS and YFSETQ. Trimming left V 0 bases short and J 3 bases short, with 15 bases between. CDR3 size: 16 residues.

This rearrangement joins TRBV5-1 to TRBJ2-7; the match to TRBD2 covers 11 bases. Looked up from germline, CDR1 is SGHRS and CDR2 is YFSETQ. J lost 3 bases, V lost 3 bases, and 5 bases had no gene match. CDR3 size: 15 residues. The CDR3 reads CASSYTSGGIYEQYF. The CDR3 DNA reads TGCGCCAGCAGCTACACTAGCGGGGGTATCTACGAGCAGTACTTC.

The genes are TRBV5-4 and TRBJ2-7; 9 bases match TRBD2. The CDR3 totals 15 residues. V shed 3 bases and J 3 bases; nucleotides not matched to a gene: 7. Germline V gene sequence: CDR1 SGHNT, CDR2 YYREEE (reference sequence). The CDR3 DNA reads TGTGCCAGCAGCTCAAGCGGGGGGAGCCACTACGAGCAGTACTTC. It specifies CASSSSGGSHYEQYF.

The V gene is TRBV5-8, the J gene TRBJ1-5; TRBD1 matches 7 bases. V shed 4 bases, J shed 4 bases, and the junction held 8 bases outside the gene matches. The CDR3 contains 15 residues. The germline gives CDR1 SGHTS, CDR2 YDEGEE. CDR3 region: CASSKDRVPNQPQHF. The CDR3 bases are TGTGCCAGCAGCAAAGACAGGGTCCCGAATCAGCCCCAGCATTTT.

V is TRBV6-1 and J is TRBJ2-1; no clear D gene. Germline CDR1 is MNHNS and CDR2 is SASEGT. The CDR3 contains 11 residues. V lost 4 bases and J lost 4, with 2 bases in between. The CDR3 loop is CASSAYNEQFF. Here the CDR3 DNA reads TGTGCCAGCAGTGCATACAATGAGCAGTTCTTC.